These 15 T cell receptor beta chains were sequenced from one sample in a study of CXCR4 blockade with PD-1 therapy in pancreatic cancer. Treatment meaning: anti-PD-1 approximately 18 ug/mL plus AMD3100 around 99 ug/mL, day 2 of culture. Around 6mm punch biopsies were cut into approximately 250 um slices and cultured without cytokines. The table came from immunoSEQ multiplex PCR; TCRdb's copy has only in-frame clones and leaves some out. The table lists dozens of clones. Antigens of these TCRs are unknown. The sample in question was cultured tumor tissue, obtained after around two days in culture. The receptor source for this set is a human donor with pancreatic ductal adenocarcinoma.

This clone was detected only once. This sequence joins TRBV7-6 and TRBJ2-3, with 10 bases aligning to TRBD2. Per germline, CDR1 SGHVS and CDR2 FNYEAQ. Germline trimming cut 4 bases from V and 2 bases from J; bases unmatched to any gene: 9. This CDR3 spans 17 amino acids. CDR3 in amino acids: CASSWDLAGGPTDTQYF. The CDR3 DNA is TGTGCCAGCAGCTGGGATTTAGCGGGAGGACCCACAGATACGCAGTATTTT.

The chain couples TRBV6-8 to TRBJ1-1; unclear D gene. Germline V lookup: CDR1 MNHGY, CDR2 SAAAGT. The CDR3 has 13 amino acids. CDR3 protein: CAIRLQGGTEAFF. The DNA for the CDR3 is TGTGCAATCCGTTTGCAAGGCGGGACTGAAGCTTTCTTT.

This chain joins TRBV11-3 and TRBJ1-4, with 8 bases matching TRBD1. This CDR3 has 17 amino acids. Germline loops: CDR1 SGHNT, CDR2 YENEEA. The V and J ends lost 5 bases and 3 bases, in that order; junction bases with no gene match: 11. CDR3 residues: CASSHYRGDSANEKLFF. CDR3 DNA sequence: TGTGCCAGCAGCCATTACAGGGGGGATTCGGCTAATGAAAAACTGTTTTTT.

The sample holds a few counts of this clone. The chain employs TRBV18 and TRBJ2-1; TRBD1 matches at 7 bases. The CDR3 extends over 15 amino acids. Looked up from germline, CDR1 is KGHSH and CDR2 is LQKENI. Unmatched junction bases numbered 7, after V lost 3 bases and J lost 5 bases. The CDR3 is CASSPIGQVNNEQFF. As DNA, the CDR3 is TGTGCCAGCTCACCGATAGGACAGGTCAACAATGAGCAGTTCTTC.

This clone turned up a few times. The V call is TRBV6-8, the J call TRBJ2-1, with 8 bases matching TRBD2. Germline V gene sequence: CDR1 MNHGY, CDR2 SAAAGT. With V trimmed by 5 bases and J by 9 bases, 12 bases remained unmatched. The length of the CDR3 is 15 residues. CDR3 sequence reads: CASSEAGGTQGEQFF. In nucleotides, the CDR3 is TGTGCCAGCAGTGAGGCGGGAGGCACCCAGGGTGAGCAGTTCTTC.

The chain joins TRBV6-8 to TRBJ2-1; TRBD2 agrees at 7 bases. Germline CDR1 reads MNHGY; CDR2 reads SAAAGT. V lost 7 bases to trimming and J lost 6 bases; unmatched junction nucleotides: 6. The CDR3 loop spans 13 amino acids. The CDR3 DNA follows: TGTGCCAGCAAAACGGGGGGAGGCAATGAGCAGTTCTTC. Amino acids: CASKTGGGNEQFF.

Of note for this clone: A junction boundary mismatches the germline segment, possibly from a read error. The chain uses TRBV6-8 and TRBJ2-7, with a possible D match to TRBD2 (6 bases). Germline CDR1 reads MNHGY; CDR2 reads SAAAGT. This CDR3 contains 15 residues. CDR3 protein: CAISAFGRNSYEQYF. CDR3 DNA sequence: TGTGCCATCAGTGCGTTCGGGAGAAACTCCTACGAGCAGTACTTC.

The chain employs TRBV11-3 and TRBJ2-7, with 12 bases matching TRBD2. Germline lookup yields CDR1 SGHNT and CDR2 YENEEA. Trimming at V came to 3 bases and at J to 3 bases, leaving 12 bases not matched to a gene. CDR3 size: 18 residues. The CDR3 bases are TGTGCCAGCAGCTTCCCACTAGCGGGAGGCCCAACCTTCTACGAGCAGTACTTC. It translates to CASSFPLAGGPTFYEQYF.

This clone has a handful of counts. A read error may account for a junction end that differs from germline. CDR3 DNA: TGTGCCAGCAGTTACTTAGCGGAGCGCCTTCAAGACTTC. It is translated as CASSYLAERLQDF. The chain combines TRBV6-8 with TRBJ2-5; D may be TRBD2 (6 bases). Germline V gene data show CDR1 as MNHGY and CDR2 as SAAAGT. The CDR3 sequence is 13 residues long.

The chain recombines TRBV29-1 with TRBJ2-3, with a weak D call TRBD2 (6 bases). V was clipped by 8 bases and J by 2 bases, with 17 bases between them. Germline CDR1 is SQVTM and CDR2 is ANQGSEA. CDR3 size: 14 residues. The CDR3 loop reads CSHQSGVPTDTQYF. CDR3 nucleotides: TGCAGCCACCAGTCGGGGGTCCCCACAGATACGCAGTATTTT.

V gene TRBV11-3 combines with J gene TRBJ1-1; a weak D match, TRBD1 (5 bases). There are 15 residues in the CDR3. V lost 0 bases and J 1 base, leaving 9 bases between the germline ends. Germline assignment: CDR1 SGHNT and CDR2 YENEEA. The CDR3 spells CASSLDLTGNTEAFF. CDR3 nucleotide sequence: TGTGCCAGCAGCTTAGATCTTACAGGGAACACTGAAGCTTTCTTT.

This rearrangement joins TRBV6-8 to TRBJ2-1, with 10 bases lining up with TRBD1. Per germline, CDR1 MNHGY and CDR2 SAAAGT. This CDR3 region has 14 residues. V dropped 8 bases and J dropped 4; count of bases not matched to a gene: 5. The CDR3 bases are TGTGCCAGCCGGACAGGGGGACATTACAATGAGCAGTTCTTC. Its translation is CASRTGGHYNEQFF.

The chain links TRBV18 to TRBJ2-1; the D is unclear. In germline, CDR1 is KGHSH, CDR2 LQKENI. This CDR3 region has 15 residues. Trimming took 2 bases from V and 0 from J, leaving 8 bases between them. CDR3 in amino acids: CASSPGVSSYNEQFF. The CDR3 DNA reads TGTGCCAGCTCACCAGGGGTCAGCTCCTACAATGAGCAGTTCTTC.

This chain joins TRBV11-3 and TRBJ2-3, with 9 bases identical to TRBD2. The CDR3 is made up of 16 amino acids. The germline gives CDR1 SGHNT, CDR2 YENEEA. Losses at the gene ends were 0 bases for V and 2 bases for J; bases not matched to a gene: 3. The CDR3: CASSLDLAGFTDTQYF. The CDR3 bases are TGTGCCAGCAGCTTAGATCTAGCGGGATTCACAGATACGCAGTATTTT. Filled out from reference TRBV11-3 and TRBJ2-3, the complete variable domain reads EAGVVQSPRYKIIEKKQPVAFWCNPISGHNTLYWYLQNLGQGPELLIRYENEEAVDDSQLPKDRFSAERLKGVDSTLKIQPAELGDSAVYLCASSLDLAGFTDTQYFGPGTRLTVL.

V is TRBV6-8 and J is TRBJ2-7, with TRBD2 matching 7 bases. The V gene end was trimmed by 1 base and the J gene end by 2 bases; junction bases not matched to a gene: 5. The CDR3 has 15 amino acids. The germline V gene has CDR1 MNHGY and CDR2 SAAAGT. This CDR3 reads CASSYWVGGPYEQYF. The CDR3 region has the DNA TGTGCCAGCAGTTACTGGGTGGGAGGGCCCTACGAGCAGTACTTC.